Following are 21 T cell receptor beta chains from one sample sequenced in a study of siplizumab effects on memory and regulatory T cells. Produced via immunoSEQ multiplex PCR; TCRdb's table is partial and in-frame only. The profile shows some 41,000 clones, 70% to 90% of them singletons. Sequenced: naive CD4+ T cells sorted from blood. These TCRs come from a human donor in good health.

V is TRBV6-1 and J is TRBJ2-5; 12 bases agree with TRBD2. Germline values: CDR1 MNHNS, CDR2 SASEGT. Unmatched junction bases numbered 9, after V lost 8 bases and J lost 5 bases. The CDR3 consists of 15 residues. The CDR3 reads CASDRASGRAETQYF. CDR3 bases: TGTGCCAGCGATAGGGCTAGCGGGAGGGCGGAGACCCAGTACTTC.

This clone is a singleton in its sample. The gene calls are TRBV4-2 and TRBJ1-2, with 9 bases fitting TRBD1. The CDR3 totals 15 residues. CDR1 and CDR2 from the germline V gene are LGHNA and YNFKEQ. V gave up 3 bases and J gave up 10 bases; unmatched junction bases: 12. In nucleotides, the CDR3 is TGTGCCAGCAGCCAGGTTTATAGGGACAGGGACACCTACACCTTC. Protein sequence: CASSQVYRDRDTYTF.

This chain links TRBV7-9 with TRBJ2-1; possibly TRBD1 or TRBD2 for D (5 bases each). The CDR3 is made up of 14 amino acids. The germline gives CDR1 SEHNR, CDR2 FQNEAQ (reference sequence). Trimming cost V 5 bases and J 2 bases, with 10 bases left between them. As DNA, the CDR3 is TGTGCCAGCAGCCCACGGGGCCCCTACAATGAGCAGTTCTTC. This codes for CASSPRGPYNEQFF.

The J gene is TRBJ1-3, the V gene TRBV5-1, with 8 bases lining up with TRBD1. The CDR3 runs 15 residues. Germline V CDR1 and CDR2: SGHRS, YFSETQ. V dropped 4 bases and J dropped 1; count of bases not matched to a gene: 4. The CDR3 reads CASSADRVSGNTIYF. The CDR3 nucleotides are TGCGCCAGCAGCGCGGACAGGGTTTCTGGAAACACCATATATTTT.

The rearrangement uses TRBV4-2 and TRBJ1-2; TRBD1 aligns across 10 bases. Trimming took 0 bases from V and 4 from J; bases not matched to a gene: 8. The length of the CDR3 is 17 residues. Germline values: CDR1 LGHNA, CDR2 YNFKEQ. The CDR3 DNA reads as TGTGCCAGCAGCCAAGAAGTGTGGACAGGGGGTAGCTATGGCTACACCTTC. It translates to CASSQEVWTGGSYGYTF.

The V gene is TRBV28, the J gene TRBJ1-5; tentative D call: TRBD1 (5 bases). Germline CDR1 reads MDHEN; CDR2 reads SYDVKM. This CDR3 has 14 amino acids. Trimming stripped 2 bases from V and 2 bases from J, with 7 bases between. CDR3 in amino acids: CASSLGGGNQPQHF. DNA of the CDR3: TGTGCCAGCAGTTTAGGGGGTGGCAATCAGCCCCAGCATTTT.

The V and J genes are TRBV7-2 and TRBJ2-1, with 8 bases identical to TRBD2. In germline, CDR1 is SGHTA, CDR2 FQGNSA. The CDR3 runs 15 residues. Trimming took 0 bases from V and 9 from J; bases not matched to a gene: 7. The CDR3 is CASSLALAGDGEQFF. Here the CDR3 DNA reads TGTGCCAGCAGCTTAGCCCTAGCGGGTGATGGTGAGCAGTTCTTC.

CDR3 in amino acids: CASKDFLNEQFF. CDR3 in DNA: TGTGCCAGCAAGGACTTCTTGAATGAGCAGTTCTTC. The chain joins TRBV2 to TRBJ2-1, with D tentatively TRBD2 (5 bases). The CDR3 extends over 12 amino acids. Between the trimmed V and J ends, which lost 7 bases and 7 bases, there was a span of 11 bases. CDR1 and CDR2 (germline): SNHLY, FYNNEI.

The V gene is TRBV7-2, the J gene TRBJ2-7; 8 bases line up with TRBD2. Germline-derived CDR1 and CDR2 are SGHTA and FQGNSA. The CDR3 extends over 18 amino acids. V gave up 5 bases and J gave up 3 bases; unmatched junction bases: 18. The CDR3 DNA sequence: TGTGCCAGCAGCCCCCTGATTAAAGCGGGAGAAATAGGCTACGAGCAGTACTTC. Encoded protein: CASSPLIKAGEIGYEQYF.

This clone occurred once. This sequence joins TRBV5-1 and TRBJ2-7; 8 positions agree with TRBD1. The V and J ends lost 4 bases and 0 bases, in that order; junction bases with no gene match: 6. This CDR3 comprises 15 residues. Germline CDR1 is SGHRS and CDR2 is YFSETQ. CDR3 sequence reads: CASSPGQDLSYEQYF. Here the CDR3 DNA reads TGCGCCAGCAGCCCGGGACAGGACCTCTCCTACGAGCAGTACTTC.

The chain couples TRBV5-1 to TRBJ2-7, with D maybe TRBD1 (5 bases). The CDR3 is 14 residues long. CDR1 and CDR2 from the germline V gene are SGHRS and YFSETQ. V shed 4 bases and J shed 0 bases, with 11 bases lying between them. CDR3 bases: TGCGCCAGCAGCCTACAGGTCAGCTCCTACGAGCAGTACTTC. It translates to CASSLQVSSYEQYF.

The J gene is TRBJ1-5, the V gene TRBV5-1; TRBD1 matches at 10 bases. The CDR3 is 16 residues long. The germline V gene encodes CDR1 SGHRS and CDR2 YFSETQ. After removal of 4 bases from V and 0 bases from J, the junction contained 4 bases not matched to a gene. CDR3 amino acids: CASSPGTGDSNQPQHF. The CDR3 coding sequence is TGCGCCAGCAGCCCGGGGACAGGGGATAGCAATCAGCCCCAGCATTTT.

This clone was counted a single time. The rearrangement links TRBV4-1 to TRBJ2-3, with 7 nucleotides matching TRBD1. The junction had 12 bases not matched to a gene; V was cut back by 3 bases and J by 0 bases. The CDR3 has 18 residues. The germline V gene encodes CDR1 MGHRA and CDR2 YSYEKL. This chain's CDR3 is CASSHPLTGVPSTDTQYF. Here the CDR3 DNA reads TGCGCCAGCAGCCACCCCCTTACAGGGGTACCTAGCACAGATACGCAGTATTTT.

The rearrangement links TRBV6-4 to TRBJ2-7, with a possible D match to TRBD1 (5 bases). Germline CDR1 reads MRHNA; CDR2 reads SNTAGT. There are 14 residues in the CDR3. Trimming left V 3 bases short and J 7 bases short, with 16 bases between. In DNA form, the CDR3 reads TGTGCCAGCAGTGAGGTATTTGGGGCGAGTGAGCAGTACTTC. Amino acid sequence: CASSEVFGASEQYF.

This clone was observed once. The CDR3 sequence is CASSLGIAGTGELFF. CDR3 nucleotide sequence: TGTGCCAGCAGCTTGGGAATAGCGGGGACCGGGGAGCTGTTTTTT. The gene calls are TRBV5-6 and TRBJ2-2, with 8 bases aligning to TRBD2. V trimming: 0 bases; J trimming: 5 bases; junction bases outside the gene matches: 3. This CDR3 has 15 residues. Germline V gives CDR1 SGHDT, CDR2 YYEEEE.

V is TRBV5-4 and J is TRBJ1-6, with 7 positions matching TRBD1. The germline CDR1 and CDR2 sequences are SGHNT and YYREEE (reference sequence). The junction had 9 bases not matched to a gene; V was cut back by 4 bases and J by 8 bases. This CDR3 has 15 amino acids. This CDR3 reads CASSQFDRVDSPLHF. CDR3 nucleotide sequence: TGTGCCAGCAGCCAATTTGACAGGGTTGATTCACCCCTCCACTTT.

The gene calls are TRBV7-9 and TRBJ1-2; TRBD1 matches at 8 bases. Germline trimming cut 5 bases from V and 8 bases from J; bases unmatched to any gene: 7. The CDR3 is made up of 13 amino acids. Germline CDR1 SEHNR, CDR2 FQNEAQ (reference sequence). CDR3 region: CASSLGQAVGYTF. DNA for the CDR3: TGTGCCAGCAGCCTGGGACAGGCTGTGGGCTACACCTTC.

The rearrangement links TRBV4-1 to TRBJ1-2, with D unresolved. CDR3 length: 17 amino acids. The germline gives CDR1 MGHRA, CDR2 YSYEKL. Trimming cost V 0 bases and J 3 bases, with 17 bases left between them. The CDR3 DNA reads as TGCGCCAGCAGCCAAGATAAGACAAAAGATTTGTACTATGGCTACACCTTC. Its translation is CASSQDKTKDLYYGYTF.

The gene calls are TRBV5-1 and TRBJ1-3; D is unclear. Germline V gene data show CDR1 as SGHRS and CDR2 as YFSETQ. Trimming cost V 0 bases and J 0 bases, with 4 bases left between them. The CDR3 totals 14 residues. The CDR3 coding sequence is TGCGCCAGCAGCTTGGGAAGCTCTGGAAACACCATATATTTT. This codes for CASSLGSSGNTIYF.

This rearrangement joins TRBV11-3 to TRBJ2-1, with TRBD2 identical over 9 bases. Germline CDR1 SGHNT, CDR2 YENEEA. V shed 4 bases, J shed 6 bases, and the junction held 10 bases outside the gene matches. The CDR3 is 16 residues long. The CDR3 nucleotides read TGTGCCAGCAGCTCCCAGACTAGCGGAGGGGGCAATGAGCAGTTCTTC. This gives the protein CASSSQTSGGGNEQFF.

The V call is TRBV12-5, the J call TRBJ2-1; D is ambiguous. There are 11 residues in the CDR3. The germline V gene encodes CDR1 LGHNT and CDR2 FRNRAP. Trimming removed 6 bases at V and 9 bases at J, with 9 bases between. CDR3 in amino acids: CASGLTTEQFF. CDR3 nucleotide sequence: TGTGCTAGTGGACTCACGACTGAGCAGTTCTTC.